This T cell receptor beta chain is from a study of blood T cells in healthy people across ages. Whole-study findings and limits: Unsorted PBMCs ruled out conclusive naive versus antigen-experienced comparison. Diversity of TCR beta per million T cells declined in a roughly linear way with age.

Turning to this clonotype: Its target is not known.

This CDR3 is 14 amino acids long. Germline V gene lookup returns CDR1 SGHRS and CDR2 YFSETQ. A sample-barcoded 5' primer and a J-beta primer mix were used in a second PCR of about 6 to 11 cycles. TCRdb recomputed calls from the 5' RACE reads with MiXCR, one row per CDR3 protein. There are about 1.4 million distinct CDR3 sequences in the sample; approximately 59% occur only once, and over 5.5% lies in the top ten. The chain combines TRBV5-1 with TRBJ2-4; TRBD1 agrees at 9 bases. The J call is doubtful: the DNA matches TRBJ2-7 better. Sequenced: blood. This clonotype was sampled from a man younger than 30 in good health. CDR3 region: CASRRDRDYYEQYF. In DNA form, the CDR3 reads TGCGCCAGCAGAAGGGACAGGGATTACTACGAGCAGTACTTC.